These 14 T cell receptor beta chains were all obtained from the same sample, sequenced in a study of regulatory T cells in long-lasting Graves disease. The time point was: newly diagnosed GD, antithyroid drugs for less than 3 months. Construction of the TCR library relied on RNA isolated from PBMCs. Researchers made TCR beta libraries by using iRepertoire HTBI primers and running Arm-PCR on CDR3 regions. TCRdb recomputed calls from the multiplex PCR reads with MiXCR, one row per CDR3 protein. The sample holds hundreds of thousands of distinct CDR3 sequences, less than 15% seen once. Separately, the same data were catalogued under a study of T cells in Graves' hyperthyroidism and ophthalmopathy.

The material sequenced was peripheral blood mononuclear cells (PBMCs), taken at new diagnosis, from a patient treated with antithyroid drugs. The origin of the receptors is a man aged 30-40 years with Graves disease.

Details on this clonotype: This may be a read error: a much more frequent sequence differs by one nucleotide. The rearrangement uses TRBV11-2 and TRBJ2-2, with D possibly matching TRBD2 (5 bases). The CDR3 has 14 amino acids. Germline CDR1 and CDR2: SGHAT and FQNNGV. DNA of the CDR3: TGTGCCAGCAGCGACGACACCATCACCGGGGAGCTGGTTTTT. It yields the protein CASSDDTITGELVF.

This clonotype came up many times. J is TRBJ2-5 and V is TRBV20-1; D is perhaps TRBD2 (5 bases). In germline, CDR1 is DFQATT, CDR2 SNEGSKA (reference sequence). V was cut by 2 bases and J by 5 bases, with 9 bases left in between. This CDR3 comprises 12 residues. CDR3 nucleotides: TGCAGTGCTAGAAAAAGGGAGGAGACCCAGTACTTC. Translating gives CSARKREETQYF.

This clonotype appeared many times. V is TRBV7-9 and J is TRBJ1-6, with TRBD1 matching 8 bases. Germline V gives CDR1 SEHNR, CDR2 FQNEAQ (reference sequence). Unmatched junction bases numbered 14, after V lost 6 bases and J lost 10 bases. This CDR3 spans 16 amino acids. This CDR3 is CASRSQGENIRSPLHF. DNA for the CDR3: TGTGCCAGCAGATCACAGGGGGAAAATATTCGATCACCCCTCCACTTT.

About this clonotype itself: Just one base apart from a much larger clone, this may be a read error. The CDR3 region has the DNA TGCAGCGTTGAAGATCGGACAGGGTGGGAGACCAAGTACTTC. As protein: CSVEDRTGWETKYF. The chain couples TRBV29-1 to TRBJ2-5; 8 bases map to TRBD1. The CDR3 is made up of 14 amino acids. Germline V gene sequence: CDR1 SQVTM, CDR2 ANQGSEA.

Concerning this clonotype: This may come from a read error, since a much larger clone is one base off. The rearrangement joins TRBV11-2 to TRBJ1-4; tentatively, D is TRBD1 (5 bases). This CDR3 region has 14 residues. The germline V gene encodes CDR1 SGHAT and CDR2 FQNNGV. The CDR3 coding sequence is TGTACCAGCAGCTTAGATCTGGGGGAGGGAAAACTGTTTTTT. It is translated as CTSSLDLGEGKLFF.

This clonotype was found many times. This chain joins TRBV20-1 and TRBJ1-1, with D perhaps TRBD1 (5 bases). The germline V gene encodes CDR1 DFQATT and CDR2 SNEGSKA (reference sequence). This CDR3 contains 14 residues. The ends were cut back, 0 bases at V and 1 base at J, with 9 bases in the middle. In DNA, the CDR3 is TGCAGTGCTAGAGAGGGGCATTCGAACACTGAAGCTTTCTTT. It translates to CSAREGHSNTEAFF.

The sample holds a few counts of this clonotype. With only one base between it and a far larger clone, this is likely a read error. The DNA of the CDR3 is TGTGCCAGCTCACCTGTACTAGCGGGCTCTCAAGAGACCCAGTACTTC. Its protein product is CASSPVLAGSQETQYF. The chain carries TRBV14 and TRBJ2-5, with 9 bases that match TRBD2. The trim removed 8 bases at V and 2 bases at J, leaving 12 bases unmatched. The CDR3 is 16 residues long. CDR1 and CDR2 from the germline V gene are SGHDN and FVKESK.

The chain couples TRBV6-4 to TRBJ1-2; no firm D call. Trimming shortened V by 0 bases and J by 7 bases, and 6 bases separated the two germline ends. The CDR3 is 12 amino acids. Germline V gene lookup returns CDR1 MRHNA and CDR2 SNTAGT. CDR3 amino acids: CASSDSGVGYTF. The CDR3 DNA follows: TGTGCCAGCAGTGACTCCGGGGTTGGCTACACCTTC.

Ten or more counts support this clonotype. The gene calls are TRBV6-1 and TRBJ1-1, with D hard to call. V gave up 7 bases and J gave up 1 base, with 13 bases separating them. Germline loops: CDR1 MNHNS, CDR2 SASEGT. The CDR3 length is 14 residues. The CDR3 reads CASTSAIGNTEAFF. Here the CDR3 DNA reads TGTGCCAGCACCTCTGCGATCGGGAACACTGAAGCTTTCTTT.

This clonotype occurred many times. The genes are TRBV2 and TRBJ1-6; no firm D call. The CDR3 runs 11 residues. With 6 bases removed from V and 8 bases from J, the gap between germline ends came to 5 bases. The germline gives CDR1 SNHLY, CDR2 FYNNEI. For the CDR3, the DNA is TGTGCCAGCAGCTCCGATTCACCCCTCCACTTT. Amino acid sequence: CASSSDSPLHF. Based on the CDR3 plus reference TRBV2 and TRBJ1-6, the full variable domain is EPEVTQTPSHQVTQMGQEVILRCVPISNHLYFYWYRQILGQKVEFLVSFYNNEISEKSEIFDDQFSVERPDGSNFTLKIRSTKLEDSAMYFCASSSDSPLHFGNGTRLTVT.

The V gene is TRBV30, the J gene TRBJ1-6; no firm D call. V lost 4 bases, J lost 7 bases, and 8 bases lay in between. Germline values: CDR1 GTSNPN, CDR2 SVGIG (reference sequence). The CDR3 has 12 amino acids. CDR3 DNA: TGTGCCTGGAAATTCAGGAATTCACCCCTCCACTTT. The encoded protein is CAWKFRNSPLHF.

With regard to this clonotype: Given a far larger clone just one base away, this is likely a sequencing read error. This sequence joins TRBV12-3 or TRBV12-4 and TRBJ1-6; 8 bases align to TRBD1. J was trimmed by 10 bases and V by 4 bases; bases with no gene match: 12. This CDR3 spans 16 amino acids. CDR3 bases: TGTGCCAGCAGTTGCCCCCAGAGGACAGGGTCCTCACCCCTCCACTTT. It specifies CASSCPQRTGSSPLHF.

The chain is built from TRBV6-6 and TRBJ2-7; 8 nucleotides line up with TRBD2. Per the germline V gene, CDR1 is MNHNY and CDR2 is SVGAGI (reference sequence). The V and J ends lost 0 bases and 5 bases, in that order; junction bases with no gene match: 3. The CDR3 contains 14 residues. The CDR3 spells CASSYSSGSNEQYF. CDR3 nucleotides: TGTGCCAGCAGTTACTCGAGCGGGAGTAACGAGCAGTACTTC.

The gene calls are TRBV5-4 and TRBJ2-7; 10 nucleotides align to TRBD2. Germline V lookup: CDR1 SGHNT, CDR2 YYREEE (reference sequence). After removal of 0 bases from V and 6 bases from J, the junction contained 12 bases not matched to a gene. The CDR3 contains 17 residues. Here the CDR3 DNA reads TGTGCCAGCAGCTTGGGTGGGGCTAGCGGGAGTTTTGGCGAGCAGTACTTC. Amino acids: CASSLGGASGSFGEQYF.